These T cell receptor beta chains were read from a single sample in a study of OX40 agonist ivuxolimab in advanced cancers. Sequencing used immunoSEQ multiplex PCR; TCRdb keeps in-frame clones, though not all of them. Among 77,000 or so clones listed, more than 70% were seen once. Sequencing was performed on CD4+ or CD8+ T cells sorted from blood, taken in a trial of the OX40 agonist ivuxolimab. The receptors were gathered from an adult with an advanced solid tumor such as melanoma, head and neck, liver or kidney cancer. CDR3s include the opening cysteine and the closing phenylalanine or tryptophan. The D gene is left open where the match is weak. A row's size may be missing; if present it is once, few, many or a size class.

>TRBV6-1|TRBJ2-7|TRBD1|NA
CASNTQGATYEQYF
TGTGCCAGCAACACACAGGGGGCAACCTACGAGCAGTACTTC
>TRBV28|TRBJ2-7|NA|NA
CASSLTGLSYEQYF
TGTGCCAGCAGTTTAACGGGCCTCTCCTACGAGCAGTACTTC
>TRBV10-2|TRBJ1-1|TRBD1|few
CASSFAPTGGVDYTEAFF
TGCGCCAGCAGCTTCGCCCCGACAGGGGGCGTGGATTATACTGAAGCTTTCTTT
>TRBV5-1|TRBJ2-1|NA|NA
CASSGRGARSYNEQFF
TGCGCCAGCAGCGGCCGGGGAGCGCGCTCCTACAATGAGCAGTTCTTC
>TRBV6-5|TRBJ1-2|TRBD1|once
CASSYGTGQGGYTF
TGTGCCAGCAGTTACGGGACAGGGCAAGGTGGCTACACCTTC
>TRBV6-5|TRBJ2-1|NA|NA
CASSWAYKGSYNEQFF
TGTGCCAGCAGTTGGGCCTATAAGGGCTCCTACAATGAGCAGTTCTTC
>TRBV7-8|TRBJ2-5|NA|few
CASSLDSFRGGNQYF
TGTGCCAGCAGCTTAGACTCATTCCGAGGGGGGAACCAGTACTTC
>TRBV4-3|TRBJ1-5|NA|NA
CASSQDIQGVNQPQHF
TGCGCCAGCAGCCAAGATATTCAGGGTGTTAACCAGCCCCAGCATTTT
>TRBV5-6|TRBJ2-1|TRBD1|NA
CASSRDRGRNEQFF
TGTGCCAGCAGCCGGGACAGGGGGCGAAATGAGCAGTTCTTC
>TRBV5-1|TRBJ1-1|TRBD1|NA
CASSLQGAGEAFF
TGCGCCAGCAGCTTACAGGGGGCGGGAGAAGCTTTCTTT
>TRBV11-2|TRBJ2-7|NA|NA
CASSLGGTAFPKEQYF
TGTGCCAGCAGCTTAGGTGGGACGGCATTTCCAAAGGAGCAGTACTTC
>TRBV6-6|TRBJ1-6|TRBD1|NA
CASSYPGGQNSPLHF
TGTGCCAGCAGTTACCCAGGGGGACAAAATTCACCCCTCCACTTT
>TRBV18|TRBJ2-3|NA|NA
CASSPGTDTQYF
TGTGCCAGCTCACCCGGGACAGATACGCAGTATTTT
>TRBV5-6|TRBJ2-1|TRBD1|NA
CASSFKGTGLHNEQFF
TGTGCCAGCAGTTTTAAAGGGACAGGTCTCCACAATGAGCAGTTCTTC
>TRBV4-2|TRBJ1-5|NA|NA
CASSQDKETGHF
TGTGCCAGCAGCCAAGATAAGGAGACAGGACATTTT
>TRBV5-1|TRBJ1-1|NA|NA
CASSLAITGVRTEAFF
TGCGCCAGCAGCTTGGCCATAACTGGGGTGAGAACTGAAGCTTTCTTT
>TRBV10-3|TRBJ2-5|NA|NA
CAIRIQQETQYF
TGTGCCATCAGGATACAGCAAGAGACCCAGTACTTC